The entry below gives a single TCR beta chain sequence along with its context. Its antigen is as yet unknown. The data were taken from a study of radiation and T cells in renal cell carcinoma. The table came from immunoSEQ multiplex PCR; TCRdb's copy has only in-frame clones and leaves some out. The data show approximately 25,000 clones, nearly 55% seen once. Germline V gene sequence: CDR1 MNHNY, CDR2 SVGAGI (reference sequence). CDR3 length: 14 residues. Trimming removed 5 bases at V and 8 bases at J, with 15 bases between. Treatment meaning: treatment-naive control, cytoreductive nephrectomy. Controls were unirradiated tumors from treatment-naive cytoreductive nephrectomy patients. The tumor was a clear cell renal cell carcinoma. Control tumors came from a handful of females and 11 to 12 males, aged roughly 35 to 90. Overall study results and limits: Compared with controls, irradiated tumors showed greater TCR clonality.

Material: tumor tissue, obtained from a patient whose treatment was nephrectomy without radiotherapy. This clonotype was obtained from a human donor with renal cell carcinoma. V and J are TRBV6-6 and TRBJ1-4; the D gene is possibly TRBD1 (5 bases). The CDR3 coding sequence is TGTGCCAGCAGTCCCGGGACGGCGCGGGAAAAACTGTTTTTT. This gives the protein CASSPGTAREKLFF.